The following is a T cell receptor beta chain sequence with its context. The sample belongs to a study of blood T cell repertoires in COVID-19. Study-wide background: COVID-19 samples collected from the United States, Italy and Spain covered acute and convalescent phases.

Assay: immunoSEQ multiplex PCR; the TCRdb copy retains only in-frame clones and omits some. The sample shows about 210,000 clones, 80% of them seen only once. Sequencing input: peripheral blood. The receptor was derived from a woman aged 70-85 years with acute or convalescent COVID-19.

The CDR3 loop reads CASSLVGQGQPQHF. In DNA form, the CDR3 reads TGTGCCAGCAGCTTAGTCGGACAGGGACAGCCCCAGCATTTT. The chain employs TRBV7-8 and TRBJ1-5; 8 bases are a match to TRBD1. The trim removed 1 base at V and 7 bases at J, leaving 3 bases unmatched. The CDR3 loop spans 14 amino acids. Germline V gene sequence: CDR1 SGHVS, CDR2 FQNEAQ.